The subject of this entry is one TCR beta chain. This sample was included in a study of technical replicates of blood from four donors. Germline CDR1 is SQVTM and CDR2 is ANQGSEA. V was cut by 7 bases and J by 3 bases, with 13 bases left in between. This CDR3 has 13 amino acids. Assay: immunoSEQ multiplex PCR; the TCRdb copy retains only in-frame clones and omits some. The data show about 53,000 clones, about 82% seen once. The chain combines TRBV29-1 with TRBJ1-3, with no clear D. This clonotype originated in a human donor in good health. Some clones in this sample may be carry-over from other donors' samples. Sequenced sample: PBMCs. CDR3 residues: CSARSGVGNTIYF. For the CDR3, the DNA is TGCAGCGCCCGGAGCGGGGTTGGAAACACCATATATTTT.